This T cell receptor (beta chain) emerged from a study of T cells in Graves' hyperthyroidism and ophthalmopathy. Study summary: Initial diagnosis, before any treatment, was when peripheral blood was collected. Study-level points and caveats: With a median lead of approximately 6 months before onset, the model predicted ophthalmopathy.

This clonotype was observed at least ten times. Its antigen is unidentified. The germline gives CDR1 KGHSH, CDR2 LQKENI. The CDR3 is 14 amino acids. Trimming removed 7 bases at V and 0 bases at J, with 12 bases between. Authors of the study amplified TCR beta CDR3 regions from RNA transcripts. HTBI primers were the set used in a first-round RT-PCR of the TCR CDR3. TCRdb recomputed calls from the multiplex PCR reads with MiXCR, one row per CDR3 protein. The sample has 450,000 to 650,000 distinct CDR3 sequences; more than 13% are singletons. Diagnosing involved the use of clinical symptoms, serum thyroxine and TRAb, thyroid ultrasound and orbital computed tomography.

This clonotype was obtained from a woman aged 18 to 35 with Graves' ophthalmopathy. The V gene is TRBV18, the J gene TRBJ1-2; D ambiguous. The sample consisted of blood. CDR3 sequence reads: CASFLTPTNYGYTF. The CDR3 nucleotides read TGTGCCAGCTTTCTGACTCCGACTAACTATGGCTACACCTTC. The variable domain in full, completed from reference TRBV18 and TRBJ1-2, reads NAGVMQNPRHLVRRRGQEARLRCSPMKGHSHVYWYRQLPEEGLKFMVYLQKENIIDESGMPKERFSAEFPKEGPSILRIQQVVRGDSAAYFCASFLTPTNYGYTFGSGTRLTVV.